This TCR beta chain was found in a study of T-cell reconstitution after alpha-beta-depleted transplantation in children. The sample holds a few counts of this clonotype. This CDR3 has 13 residues. V was pared by 4 bases and J by 3 bases, with 3 bases of the junction left unmatched. Germline-derived CDR1 and CDR2 are SGHRS and YFSETQ. Construction of the TCRbeta library involved unique molecular identifiers. TCRdb called the PCR reads again in MiXCR, with one record for every CDR3 protein. The table lists 440,000 or so distinct CDR3 sequences, about a tenth of them singletons, with roughly 5% in the top ten.

J is TRBJ1-2 and V is TRBV5-1, with TRBD1 identical over 7 bases. Material: PBMCs from the stem cell graft donor, obtained from the stem cell graft. The sequence derives from a human donor who donated a stem cell graft to a child with acute myeloid leukemia. Here the CDR3 DNA reads TGCGCCAGCAGCAAAACAGGGGACTATGGCTACACCTTC. Translated, it gives CASSKTGDYGYTF.